This is a list of T cell receptor beta chains from one sample in a study of response to subunit inactivated influenza vaccine. TCRdb re-analysed the RT-PCR reads in MiXCR, keeping a single row per CDR3 protein. The sample yields roughly 650,000 distinct CDR3 sequences, less than 15% seen once. The sample consisted of PBMCs from blood, taken 14 days before vaccination. These receptors originate from a man aged 50-59 years who received an inactivated influenza vaccine. Each CDR3 is given with its conserved first and last residue. Fields, in order: CDR3 protein, CDR3 DNA, clone size, D gene, V gene, J gene. D genes are given only for firm matches. The size entry is marked missing in some rows and otherwise reads once, few, many or a size class.

CDR3: CASSSSGRTDTQYF
DNA: TGTGCCAGCAGCTCCAGCGGGCGCACAGATACGCAGTATTTT
size: .
D: .
V: TRBV7-3
J: TRBJ2-3

CDR3: CASSRVGQGGTDTQYF
DNA: TGCGCCAGCAGCCGAGTGGGACAGGGTGGCACAGATACGCAGTATTTT
size: .
D: TRBD1
V: TRBV4-3
J: TRBJ2-3

CDR3: CASSAGPGGALQTQYF
DNA: TGTGCCAGCAGCGCTGGACCAGGGGGCGCGTTGCAGACCCAGTACTTC
size: few
D: TRBD1
V: TRBV12-3/TRBV12-4
J: TRBJ2-5

CDR3: CASSKGKVAPSYEQYF
DNA: TGTGCCAGCAGCAAAGGGAAGGTAGCGCCTTCCTACGAGCAGTACTTC
size: .
D: .
V: TRBV21-1
J: TRBJ2-7

CDR3: CASSSPGHGSYEQYF
DNA: TGTGCCAGCAGTTCGCCGGGACACGGGAGCTACGAGCAGTACTTC
size: few
D: .
V: TRBV12-3/TRBV12-4
J: TRBJ2-7

CDR3: CASRATGRETQYF
DNA: TGTGCCAGCAGGGCGACAGGGCGAGAGACCCAGTACTTC
size: .
D: TRBD1
V: TRBV6-1
J: TRBJ2-5

CDR3: CASSLSTGGPYGYTF
DNA: TGTGCCAGCAGTTTATCAACAGGGGGCCCTTATGGCTACACCTTC
size: few
D: TRBD1
V: TRBV27
J: TRBJ1-2

CDR3: CSAREVSATVADTQYF
DNA: TGCAGTGCTAGAGAAGTTTCGGCGACAGTTGCAGATACGCAGTATTTT
size: .
D: .
V: TRBV20-1
J: TRBJ2-3

CDR3: CSVPGQENTGELFF
DNA: TGCAGCGTTCCGGGACAGGAGAACACCGGGGAGCTGTTTTTT
size: few
D: TRBD1
V: TRBV29-1
J: TRBJ2-2

CDR3: CASSTSQGPYEQYF
DNA: TGTGCCAGCAGCACCTCACAAGGTCCCTACGAGCAGTACTTC
size: few
D: .
V: TRBV7-2
J: TRBJ2-7

CDR3: CASSQASGNTYEQYF
DNA: TGCGCCAGCAGCCAAGCTAGCGGGAACACCTACGAGCAGTACTTC
size: many
D: TRBD2
V: TRBV4-3
J: TRBJ2-7

CDR3: CASSEDQGETQYF
DNA: TGTGCCAGCAGTGAGGATCAGGGGGAGACCCAGTACTTC
size: .
D: .
V: TRBV2
J: TRBJ2-5

CDR3: CASRRGLAGGPNEQFF
DNA: TGTGCCAGCAGGCGGGGACTAGCGGGAGGGCCGAATGAGCAGTTCTTC
size: .
D: TRBD2
V: TRBV6-1
J: TRBJ2-1

CDR3: CASKRTGTSTDTQYF
DNA: TGTGCCAGTAAACGGACAGGGACTAGCACAGATACGCAGTATTTT
size: .
D: TRBD1
V: TRBV19
J: TRBJ2-3

CDR3: CASSASGAPGSYNEQFF
DNA: TGTGCCAGCAGCGCCTCTGGCGCGCCGGGGTCCTACAATGAGCAGTTCTTC
size: .
D: .
V: TRBV9
J: TRBJ2-1

CDR3: CASSLMALGEQFF
DNA: TGTGCCAGCAGCTTAATGGCCCTGGGGGAGCAGTTCTTC
size: few
D: .
V: TRBV7-3
J: TRBJ2-1

CDR3: CASSLVLGTYEQYF
DNA: TGTGCCAGCAGCTTAGTTCTGGGAACCTACGAGCAGTACTTC
size: many
D: .
V: TRBV7-2
J: TRBJ2-7

CDR3: CASSLYRLSETQYF
DNA: TGTGCCAGCAGCTTATATAGGCTATCGGAGACCCAGTACTTC
size: .
D: .
V: TRBV11-2
J: TRBJ2-5

CDR3: CSARDDSWYQETQYF
DNA: TGCAGTGCTAGAGATGATTCCTGGTACCAAGAGACCCAGTACTTC
size: few
D: .
V: TRBV20-1
J: TRBJ2-5

CDR3: CASSQDPDTEAFF
DNA: TGCGCCAGCAGCCAAGATCCGGACACTGAAGCTTTCTTT
size: few
D: .
V: TRBV4-1
J: TRBJ1-1

CDR3: CASSPRYYNEQFF
DNA: TGTGCCAGCAGCCCCAGGTACTACAATGAGCAGTTCTTC
size: few
D: .
V: TRBV7-8
J: TRBJ2-1

CDR3: CASASGTGGKLFF
DNA: TGTGCCAGCGCATCCGGGACAGGGGGCAAACTGTTTTTT
size: few
D: TRBD1
V: TRBV7-2
J: TRBJ1-4

CDR3: CSARDSREPAFF
DNA: TGCAGTGCTAGAGATTCCAGGGAGCCAGCTTTCTTT
size: few
D: .
V: TRBV20-1
J: TRBJ1-1

CDR3: CASSNRQGQPQHF
DNA: TGTGCCAGCAGTAACCGACAGGGGCAGCCCCAGCATTTT
size: .
D: TRBD1
V: TRBV6-5
J: TRBJ1-5

CDR3: CAISGETPNTGELFF
DNA: TGTGCCATCAGTGGTGAGACACCGAACACCGGGGAGCTGTTTTTT
size: .
D: .
V: TRBV10-3
J: TRBJ2-2

CDR3: CASSEYGPPYEQYF
DNA: TGTGCCAGCAGTGAATACGGCCCCCCCTACGAGCAGTACTTC
size: few
D: .
V: TRBV25-1
J: TRBJ2-7

CDR3: CASSLDGRAGGPYNEQFF
DNA: TGTGCCAGCAGCTTAGATGGCCGGGCGGGAGGGCCCTACAATGAGCAGTTCTTC
size: few
D: TRBD2
V: TRBV11-2
J: TRBJ2-1

CDR3: CASSLRTSWDTQYF
DNA: TGTGCCAGCAGCTTAAGGACTAGCTGGGATACGCAGTATTTT
size: .
D: TRBD2
V: TRBV7-8
J: TRBJ2-3

CDR3: CASQDRLNTEAFF
DNA: TGTGCCAGCCAGGACAGGTTGAACACTGAAGCTTTCTTT
size: few
D: TRBD1
V: TRBV2
J: TRBJ1-1

CDR3: CASSWWTSGEFSETQYF
DNA: TGTGCCAGCAGCTGGTGGACTAGCGGTGAATTTTCGGAGACCCAGTACTTC
size: .
D: TRBD2
V: TRBV7-9
J: TRBJ2-5